Below are 13 T cell receptor beta chains sequenced from a single sample in a study of blood T cell repertoires in COVID-19. Some clones are missing from TCRdb's copy, which holds only in-frame ones; the method was immunoSEQ multiplex PCR. The repertoire holds 37,000 or so clones, with 75% to 90% as singletons. The specimen was peripheral blood. These TCRs come from a human donor in a cohort sampled during active COVID-19.

For the CDR3, the DNA is TGTGCCAGCAGCGATACCACGGGACTAGCCGTGTACGAGCAGTACTTC. Translation gives CASSDTTGLAVYEQYF. This rearrangement joins TRBV9 to TRBJ2-7, with 9 nucleotides matching TRBD2. The CDR3 has 16 amino acids. Germline V lookup: CDR1 SGDLS, CDR2 YYNGEE. J was trimmed by 4 bases and V by 3 bases; bases with no gene match: 11.

This sequence joins TRBV18 and TRBJ2-5, with unresolved D. Trimming removed 3 bases at V and 1 base at J, with 9 bases between. Per the germline V gene, CDR1 is KGHSH and CDR2 is LQKENI. The length of the CDR3 is 14 residues. CDR3 DNA sequence: TGTGCCAGCTCACCTATGCGGTTCCAAGAGACCCAGTACTTC. This codes for CASSPMRFQETQYF.

The J gene is TRBJ2-1, the V gene TRBV1; the D call TRBD2 from the table was never checked on the DNA. TRBV1 is described as a pseudogene. The CDR3 extends over 16 amino acids. As DNA, the CDR3 is TGCACCAGCAGCCAAGGGGGGGGAAACTCCTACAATGAGCAGTTCTTC. Its protein is CTSSQGGGNSYNEQFF.

The CDR3 region has the DNA TGTGCCAGCAGCCCTTCAGGGGACGAGCAGTACTTC. As protein: CASSPSGDEQYF. The rearrangement joins TRBV3-1 (or the pseudogene TRBV3-2) to TRBJ2-7; D possibly corresponds to TRBD1 (6 bases). Per germline, CDR1 LGHDT and CDR2 YNNKEL (reference sequence). V lost 4 bases and J lost 5, with 9 bases in between. CDR3 size: 12 residues.

V usage is TRBV12-5 and J usage is TRBJ1-1; D is perhaps TRBD1 (6 bases). The germline V gene has CDR1 LGHNT and CDR2 FRNRAP. Between the trimmed V and J ends, which lost 5 bases and 0 bases, there was a span of 10 bases. CDR3 length: 14 residues. The CDR3 bases are TGTGCTAGTGGTCCAAACAGGGTGAACACTGAAGCTTTCTTT. As protein: CASGPNRVNTEAFF.

The rearrangement uses TRBV9 and TRBJ1-1, with 10 bases matching TRBD1. The CDR3 spans 15 residues. CDR1 and CDR2 (germline): SGDLS, YYNGEE. Losses at the gene ends were 0 bases for V and 9 bases for J; bases not matched to a gene: 8. CDR3 nucleotide sequence: TGTGCCAGCAGCGTAGCCCAGACAGGGGGCGGTCAAGCTTTCTTT. The encoded protein is CASSVAQTGGGQAFF.

The chain recombines TRBV6-2 or TRBV6-3 with TRBJ1-1, with TRBD1 matching 10 bases. This CDR3 has 16 amino acids. CDR1 and CDR2 (germline): MNHEY, SVGEGT. The V segment lost 0 bases and the J segment 5 bases; nucleotides outside the gene matches: 6. CDR3 nucleotides: TGTGCCAGCAGTTACTCGATGGACAGGGGGGGGACTGAAGCTTTCTTT. It is translated as CASSYSMDRGGTEAFF.

The rearrangement uses TRBV21-1 and TRBJ2-1; the table's TRBD1 call for D was not verified on the DNA. TRBV21-1 is a documented pseudogene. The CDR3 length is 14 residues. The chain's CDR3 is CASSCRGQDNEQFF. CDR3 in DNA: TGTGCCAGCAGCTGCCGGGGACAGGACAATGAGCAGTTCTTC.

With regard to this clone: Sequence at one end of the junction differs from germline and may be a read error. The chain uses TRBV3-1 (or the pseudogene TRBV3-2) and TRBJ2-7; a possible D gene is TRBD1 (6 bases). Germline CDR1 and CDR2: LGHDT and YNNKEL (reference sequence). The CDR3 totals 11 residues. CDR3 sequence: CASSQGGQHHF. Written as DNA, the CDR3 is TGTGCCAGCAGCCAAGGAGGACAGCACCACTTC.

V and J are TRBV27 and TRBJ2-7; TRBD1 might be the D (5 bases). Per the germline V gene, CDR1 is MNHEY and CDR2 is SMNVEV (reference sequence). The CDR3 length is 14 residues. V was trimmed by 2 bases and J by 4 bases, leaving 12 bases between them. CDR3 in amino acids: CASSLQGKLYEQYF. For the CDR3, the DNA is TGTGCCAGCAGTTTACAGGGAAAATTGTACGAGCAGTACTTC.

The chain uses TRBV21-1 and TRBJ1-5; the table's D call, TRBD1, has no DNA check behind it. TRBV21-1 is a pseudogene. This CDR3 contains 15 residues. This chain's CDR3 is CASSVRQGRGQPQHF. The CDR3 DNA reads TGTGCCAGCAGCGTACGACAGGGCCGGGGCCAGCCCCAGCATTTT.

The chain combines TRBV27 with TRBJ2-1; D uncertain. Trimming stripped 3 bases from V and 6 bases from J, with 12 bases between. CDR3 length: 14 residues. Per the germline V gene, CDR1 is MNHEY and CDR2 is SMNVEV (reference sequence). The CDR3 here is CASSFFAPGNEQFF. CDR3 bases: TGTGCCAGCAGTTTTTTTGCCCCCGGCAATGAGCAGTTCTTC.

V usage is TRBV7-9 and J usage is TRBJ2-7; no reliable D call. CDR1 is SEHNR and CDR2 is FQNEAQ in the germline V gene (reference sequence). The V and J ends lost 5 bases and 12 bases respectively, with 20 bases between them. The CDR3 length is 13 residues. The chain's CDR3 is CASSPDTDMTLYF. The CDR3 coding sequence is TGTGCCAGCAGCCCTGACACGGATATGACACTGTACTTC.